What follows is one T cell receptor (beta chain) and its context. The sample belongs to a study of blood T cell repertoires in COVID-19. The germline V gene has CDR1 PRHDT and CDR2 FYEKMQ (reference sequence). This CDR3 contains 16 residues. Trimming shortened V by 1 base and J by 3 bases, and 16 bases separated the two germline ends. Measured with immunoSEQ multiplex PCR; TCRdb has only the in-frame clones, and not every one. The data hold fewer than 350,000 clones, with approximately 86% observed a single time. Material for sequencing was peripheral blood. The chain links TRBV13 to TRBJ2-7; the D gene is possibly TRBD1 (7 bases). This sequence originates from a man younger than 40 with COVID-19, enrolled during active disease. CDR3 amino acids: CASSLEGAGFLYEQYF. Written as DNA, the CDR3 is TGTGCCAGCAGCTTAGAGGGGGCGGGGTTCCTCTACGAGCAGTACTTC.